These 5 T cell receptor beta chains came from one sample sequenced in a study of regulatory T cells in long-lasting Graves disease. Time point noted: newly diagnosed GD, antithyroid drugs for less than 3 months. Making the TCR library involved RNA that had been extracted from PBMCs. The authors built TCR beta libraries using iRepertoire HTBI primers and Arm-PCR of CDR3 regions. One entry per CDR3 protein results from TCRdb running MiXCR on the multiplex PCR reads. The repertoire includes hundreds of thousands of distinct CDR3 sequences, about 14% of them detected once, and roughly 10% sits in the top ten. This same sample was also taken into another study, of T cells in Graves' hyperthyroidism and ophthalmopathy.

Source: peripheral blood mononuclear cells (PBMCs), taken at new diagnosis, from a patient treated with antithyroid drugs. All receptors come from a man aged 30 to 39 with Graves disease.

As for this clonotype: Given a much more abundant clone one base away, this may be a read error. Without the conserved terminal phenylalanine or tryptophan, this CDR3 likely stems from a read error. The chain joins TRBV7-9 to TRBJ1-1; D is unclear. Trimming took off 10 bases at V and 0 bases at J, with 12 bases between the two ends. Germline-derived CDR1 and CDR2 are SEHNR and FQNEAQ (reference sequence). This CDR3 has 13 residues. DNA for the CDR3: TGTGCCATTAACCTCGGCCTGAACACTGAAGCTTTCTCT. This codes for CAINLGLNTEAFS.

This chain connects TRBV10-3 to TRBJ1-1; possible D gene TRBD1, 5 bases. Germline lookup yields CDR1 ENHRY and CDR2 SYGVKD. The CDR3 totals 12 residues. V gave up 11 bases and J gave up 5 bases, with 15 bases separating them. Written as DNA, the CDR3 is TGTGCCTCAGAAGATACAGGAACTGAAGCTTTCTTT. It encodes CASEDTGTEAFF.

There are many counts of this clonotype. This chain links TRBV29-1 with TRBJ2-7; TRBD1 matches 9 bases. The CDR3 consists of 11 residues. Germline V gene sequence: CDR1 SQVTM, CDR2 ANQGSEA. The trim removed 6 bases at V and 6 bases at J, leaving 3 bases unmatched. CDR3 sequence: CSVTGGTEQYF. In DNA form, the CDR3 reads TGCAGCGTGACAGGGGGGACCGAGCAGTACTTC.

This clonotype was counted at least ten times. This sequence joins TRBV16 and TRBJ2-1; TRBD2 matches at 12 bases. This CDR3 has 19 residues. Germline lookup yields CDR1 KGHSY and CDR2 FQNENV. V shed 2 bases, J shed 1 base, and the junction held 9 bases outside the gene matches. CDR3 protein: CASSQTSRLAGESYNEQFF. DNA of the CDR3: TGTGCCAGCAGCCAAACCTCCCGACTAGCGGGAGAATCCTACAATGAGCAGTTCTTC. Full variable domain (missing parts from reference TRBV16 and TRBJ2-1): GEEVAQTPKHLVRGEGQKAKLYCAPIKGHSYVFWYQQVLKNEFKFLISFQNENVFDETGMPKERFSAKCLPNSPCSLEIQATKLEDSAVYFCASSQTSRLAGESYNEQFFGPGTRLTVL.

A remark on this clonotype: This may come from a read error, since a much larger clone is one base off. The J gene is TRBJ2-6, the V gene TRBV11-2; D call uncertain. Germline CDR1 is SGHAT and CDR2 is FQNNGV. The CDR3 consists of 13 residues. CDR3 in amino acids: CASSLDGYRVPTF. DNA for the CDR3: TGTGCCAGCAGCCTAGACGGCTACAGAGTCCCGACTTTC.